This TCR beta chain was profiled in a study of shared clonotypes between healthy human individuals. This CDR3 is 11 amino acids long. V gave up 5 bases and J gave up 7 bases, with 7 bases separating them. CDR1 SNHLY and CDR2 FYNNEI come from the germline V gene. CD45RA+ naive and CD45RA-negative memory subsets were separated from CD4+ cells. The input for sorted-subset replicate PCRs was approximately 190 ng DNA, about 30,000 T cell genomes. Using immunoSEQ multiplex PCR, the repertoire was profiled, and TCRdb retains in-frame clones only, with some absent. The sample has nearly 1 million clones, 76% seen once.

What was sequenced was memory CD4+ T cells sorted from blood. As to subset: CD45RA-negative fraction. This clonotype originated in a man aged 18 to 35 in good health. The V call is TRBV2, the J call TRBJ2-3; D is unresolved. As DNA, the CDR3 is TGTGCCAGCAGTTCTGGAAATACGCAGTATTTT. This gives the protein CASSSGNTQYF.